The 13 T cell receptor beta chains reported below all come from one sample, sequenced in a study of graft-versus-host responses after intestinal transplantation (dated by TCRdb to about 2021). Antigens for these TCRs are unknown. The sample's time point label, decoded: cells obtained before transplantation from donor or recipient. The library was produced with the immunoSEQ multiplex PCR assay. Sourced from immuneACCESS, this table was stored by TCRdb with only in-frame sequences that have V and J called. A share of the clones is absent; for the studies checked, an unresolved V gene accounts for under half, and the remainder has no known explanation. The sample table lists 60,000 to 80,000 clones, 90% of them with a count of one. The top ten clonotypes cover under 1.5% of the sample. This specimen was unstimulated CD8+ T cells sorted from spleen or lymph node cells, taken before intestinal transplant. Every receptor here comes from a human donor who received an intestinal transplant.

CDR3 nucleotides: TGTGCCAGCAGTTACTCGTTTAGCGGGGGGGCTGAGACCCAGTACTTC. It codes for CASSYSFSGGAETQYF. V is TRBV6-6 and J is TRBJ2-5, with TRBD2 identical over 11 bases. This CDR3 has 16 residues. Looked up from germline, CDR1 is MNHNY and CDR2 is SVGAGI (reference sequence). After removal of 0 bases from V and 5 bases from J, the junction contained 5 bases not matched to a gene.

This chain connects TRBV6-5 to TRBJ2-7; D is unresolved. The CDR3 spans 13 residues. Looked up from germline, CDR1 is MNHEY and CDR2 is SVGAGI. V lost 6 bases, J lost 0 bases, and 9 bases lay in between. This chain's CDR3 is CASSPGSSYEQYF. CDR3 sequence (DNA): TGTGCCAGCAGCCCCGGTTCCTCCTACGAGCAGTACTTC.

The chain couples TRBV7-8 to TRBJ2-1; D perhaps matches TRBD2 (5 bases). Germline CDR1 reads SGHVS; CDR2 reads FQNEAQ. The CDR3 runs 14 residues. V shed 1 base and J shed 15 bases, with 19 bases lying between them. The CDR3 reads CASSLGAGGTPPFF. CDR3 nucleotides: TGTGCCAGCAGCTTAGGGGCGGGCGGAACCCCCCCGTTCTTC. Looking up the rest from reference TRBV7-8 and TRBJ2-1 gives the full variable domain: GAGVSQSPRYKVAKRGQDVALRCDPISGHVSLFWYQQALGQGPEFLTYFQNEAQLDKSGLPSDRFFAERPEGSVSTLKIQRTQQEDSAVYLCASSLGAGGTPPFFGPGTRLTVL.

A single count supports this clone. This chain connects TRBV9 to TRBJ1-2, with TRBD1 matching 8 bases. There are 16 residues in the CDR3. Looked up from germline, CDR1 is SGDLS and CDR2 is YYNGEE. The V gene end was trimmed by 6 bases and the J gene end by 2 bases; junction bases not matched to a gene: 12. The CDR3 DNA follows: TGTGCCAGCACCAACTATACAGGGGGGCAAAACTATGGCTACACCTTC. Its protein product is CASTNYTGGQNYGYTF.

The chain couples TRBV19 to TRBJ1-1, with no clear D. The CDR3 has 14 amino acids. Germline loops: CDR1 LNHDA, CDR2 SQIVND (reference sequence). V lost 3 bases and J 0 bases, leaving 8 bases between the germline ends. CDR3 bases: TGTGCCAGTAGTATCCCTGGCATGAACACTGAAGCTTTCTTT. Amino acids: CASSIPGMNTEAFF.

The chain couples TRBV7-9 to TRBJ1-2, with TRBD1 matching over 8 bases. V shed 6 bases and J 8 bases; nucleotides not matched to a gene: 8. This CDR3 spans 13 amino acids. Germline CDR1 is SEHNR and CDR2 is FQNEAQ (reference sequence). CDR3 DNA: TGTGCCAGCAGTGGAACAGGGGGACGAGGCTACACCTTC. Its protein is CASSGTGGRGYTF.

This rearrangement joins TRBV12-5 to TRBJ2-7, with 9 nucleotides matching TRBD2. Losses at the gene ends were 4 bases for V and 6 bases for J; bases not matched to a gene: 1. This CDR3 has 12 residues. Per germline, CDR1 LGHNT and CDR2 FRNRAP. CDR3 loop: CASGSGLAEQYF. The CDR3 DNA is TGTGCTAGTGGTTCGGGACTAGCCGAGCAGTACTTC.

This clone was seen once. The chain combines TRBV5-1 with TRBJ2-7, with 9 nucleotides matching TRBD1. The germline V gene has CDR1 SGHRS and CDR2 YFSETQ. The CDR3 sequence is 15 residues long. Trimming at V came to 3 bases and at J to 2 bases, leaving 6 bases not matched to a gene. The CDR3 DNA sequence: TGCGCCAGCAGCTCCCCGGGACAGGGAGCCTACGAGCAGTACTTC. Its protein product is CASSSPGQGAYEQYF. Complete variable domain (other parts from reference TRBV5-1 and TRBJ2-7): KAGVTQTPRYLIKTRGQQVTLSCSPISGHRSVSWYQQTPGQGLQFLFEYFSETQRNKGNFPGRFSGRQFSNSRSEMNVSTLELGDSALYLCASSSPGQGAYEQYFGPGTRLTVT.

V and J are TRBV29-1 and TRBJ2-1; 15 positions agree with TRBD2. The germline V gene encodes CDR1 SQVTM and CDR2 ANQGSEA. This CDR3 has 13 residues. The trim removed 7 bases at V and 8 bases at J, leaving 3 bases unmatched. The DNA of the CDR3 is TGCAGCGCTGGACTAGCGGGGGGGCATGAGCAGTTCTTC. It yields the protein CSAGLAGGHEQFF.

The chain uses TRBV7-9 and TRBJ2-1; maybe TRBD1 (6 bases). The CDR3 runs 11 residues. The germline V and J ends were trimmed by 8 bases and 10 bases, with 12 bases remaining between them. From germline, CDR1 is SEHNR and CDR2 FQNEAQ (reference sequence). CDR3 region: CASLNGTEQFF. The CDR3 DNA follows: TGTGCCAGCCTTAACGGGACAGAGCAGTTCTTC.

This clone showed up just once. This chain uses TRBV7-9 with TRBJ1-2; 10 nucleotides match TRBD1. The CDR3 runs to 15 residues. Germline V gives CDR1 SEHNR, CDR2 FQNEAQ (reference sequence). Trimming at V came to 5 bases and at J to 4 bases, leaving 7 bases not matched to a gene. CDR3: CASSPGQGTVYGYTF. DNA for the CDR3: TGTGCCAGCAGCCCGGGACAGGGGACGGTCTATGGCTACACCTTC.

This chain uses TRBV5-6 with TRBJ1-1, with a possible D match to TRBD1 (6 bases). The V and J ends lost 0 bases and 0 bases respectively, with 15 bases between them. The CDR3 sequence is 17 residues long. The germline CDR1 and CDR2 sequences are SGHDT and YYEEEE. CDR3 nucleotides: TGTGCCAGCAGCTTGGCGTATGGACAGACTATGAACACTGAAGCTTTCTTT. Its translation: CASSLAYGQTMNTEAFF.

This chain uses TRBV9 with TRBJ2-5; D is undetermined. The CDR3 has 16 residues. V was pared by 0 bases and J by 4 bases, with 16 bases between. Germline loops: CDR1 SGDLS, CDR2 YYNGEE. The DNA of the CDR3 is TGTGCCAGCAGCGTAGCCCCTAATCCGTCCCCAGAGACCCAGTACTTC. It encodes CASSVAPNPSPETQYF.